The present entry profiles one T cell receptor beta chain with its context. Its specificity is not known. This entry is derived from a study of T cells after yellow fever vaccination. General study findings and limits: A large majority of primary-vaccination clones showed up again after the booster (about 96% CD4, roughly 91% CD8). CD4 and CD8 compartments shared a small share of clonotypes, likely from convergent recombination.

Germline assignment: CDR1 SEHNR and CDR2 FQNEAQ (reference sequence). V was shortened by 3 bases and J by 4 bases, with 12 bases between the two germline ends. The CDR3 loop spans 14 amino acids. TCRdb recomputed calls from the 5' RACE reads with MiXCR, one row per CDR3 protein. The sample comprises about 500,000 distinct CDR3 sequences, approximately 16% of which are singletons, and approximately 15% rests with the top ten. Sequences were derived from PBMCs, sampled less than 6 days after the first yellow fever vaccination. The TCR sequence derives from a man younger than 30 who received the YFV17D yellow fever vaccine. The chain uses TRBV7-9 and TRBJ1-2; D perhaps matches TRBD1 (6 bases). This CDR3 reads CASSLGALGYGYTF. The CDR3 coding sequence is TGTGCCAGCAGCTTGGGGGCTTTGGGCTATGGCTACACCTTC.